These 7 T cell receptor beta chains came from one sample sequenced in a study of blood T cells in healthy people across ages. PCR was performed a second time for about 6 to 11 cycles using a sample-barcoded 5' primer and a J-beta primer mix. TCRdb reprocessed the 5' RACE reads via MiXCR and lists one record per CDR3 protein. The data show about 1,500,000 distinct CDR3 sequences, approximately 28% seen once. Sequenced material: blood. These receptors were obtained from a woman in her twenties or thirties in good health.

In its sample, this clonotype was seen many times. The chain uses TRBV20-1 and TRBJ2-5; D gene uncertain. The CDR3 is 11 residues long. Germline V gene data show CDR1 as DFQATT and CDR2 as SNEGSKA (reference sequence). V lost 6 bases to trimming and J lost 5 bases, with 10 bases between them. CDR3 region: CSAPAPETQYF. The CDR3 region has the DNA TGCAGTGCCCCCGCACCGGAGACCCAGTACTTC.

This clonotype was recorded many times. The chain joins TRBV7-2 to TRBJ1-2; perhaps TRBD1 as D (5 bases). The CDR3 length is 15 residues. The V gene lost 5 bases and the J gene lost 4 bases, with 17 bases spanning the gap. CDR1 and CDR2 from the germline V gene are SGHTA and FQGNSA. The CDR3 protein is CASSPPPRGSYGYTF. DNA of the CDR3: TGTGCCAGCAGCCCCCCTCCTAGGGGTTCCTATGGCTACACCTTC.

For this clonotype: This may be a read error, as it is one base from a much larger clone. The chain has TRBV5-1 and TRBJ2-5, with TRBD2 as a possible D gene (5 bases). This CDR3 spans 13 amino acids. Germline assignment: CDR1 SGHRS and CDR2 YFSETQ. The ends were cut back, 4 bases at V and 5 bases at J, with 12 bases in the middle. The CDR3 sequence is CASSRAPGETQYF. The CDR3, as DNA: TGCGCCAGCAGCCGGGCCCCGGGGGAGACCCAGTACTTC.

The chain is built from TRBV30 and TRBJ2-7, with D tentatively TRBD1 or TRBD2 (5 bases each). Germline loops: CDR1 GTSNPN, CDR2 SVGIG (reference sequence). V was cut by 0 bases and J by 5 bases, with 8 bases left in between. The CDR3 sequence is 12 residues long. The CDR3 nucleotides are TGTGCCTGGAGTGTCGGGGCCGACGAGCAGTACTTC. Residues: CAWSVGADEQYF.

This chain connects TRBV20-1 to TRBJ2-3; D ambiguous. V was shortened by 3 bases and J by 0 bases, with 10 bases between the two germline ends. CDR3 length equals 14 residues. Germline CDR1 and CDR2: DFQATT and SNEGSKA (reference sequence). For the CDR3, the DNA is TGCAGTGCTAGGCGTATAGGGAGCACAGATACGCAGTATTTT. Translation: CSARRIGSTDTQYF.

The sample holds many counts of this clonotype. The chain is built from TRBV3-1 and TRBJ1-2, with no clear D. This CDR3 contains 15 residues. V was clipped by 0 bases and J by 8 bases, with 16 bases between them. CDR1 LGHDT and CDR2 YNNKEL come from the germline V gene (reference sequence). CDR3 nucleotides: TGTGCCAGCAGCCAAGAACTGGGGATTCGGGGAGGCTACACCTTC. This sequence encodes CASSQELGIRGGYTF. The full variable domain, rest sourced from reference TRBV3-1 and TRBJ1-2, is DTAVSQTPKYLVTQMGNDKSIKCEQNLGHDTMYWYKQDSKKFLKIMFSYNNKELIINETVPNRFSPKSPDKAHLNLHINSLELGDSAVYFCASSQELGIRGGYTFGSGTRLTVV.

This clonotype was counted many times. The chain links TRBV4-3 to TRBJ1-6; D is ambiguous. This CDR3 is built from 15 residues. CDR1 is LGHNA, CDR2 YSLEER, per germline. Trimming removed 1 base from V and 0 bases from J, with 4 bases in between. The CDR3 region has the DNA TGCGCCAGCAGCCAAGCCAGCTCCTATAATTCACCCCTCCACTTT. As protein: CASSQASSYNSPLHF.